Sequencing of this TCR beta chain was carried out in a study of CD8+CD57+ T cells in acquired aplastic anemia. Study at large: The mean DNA yield obtained from sorted CD4+ and CD8+ cells came to roughly 3.4 ug. As sequenced from healthy donors, CD4+ cells averaged around 11 million reads.

Trimming shortened V by 10 bases and J by 10 bases, and 17 bases separated the two germline ends. The CDR3 contains 11 residues. The germline V gene encodes CDR1 MNHEY and CDR2 SMNVEV (reference sequence). A word on this clonotype: Antigen: not known.

The study's findings and limits: Patients had roughly 30 CD8+ CDR3 sequences in common with controls (the shared set). Between the patient and control groups, CD8+ Simpson's diversity did not differ significantly.

Genomic DNA, the template, was used for profiling of the TCR beta VDJ and CDR3. TCRdb passed the reads through MiXCR, listing each CDR3 protein once. Here the sample spans 150,000 to 200,000 distinct CDR3 sequences, 40% to 50% being singletons. The rearrangement joins TRBV27 to TRBJ2-7; a possible D gene is TRBD1 (6 bases). The sequence was collected from a human donor in good health. Sequenced sample: sorted CD4+, CD8+, or CD8+CD57+ T cells (not recorded which) from PBMCs. This chain's CDR3 is CANSSTGFQYF. CDR3 nucleotides: TGTGCCAACAGCAGTACAGGGTTCCAGTACTTC.